The clone carrying this T cell receptor beta chain was counted a few times. The source of the sample is a study of early T cells in non-severe SARS-CoV-2 infection. TCRdb re-analysed the 5' RACE reads in MiXCR, keeping a single row per CDR3 protein. The sample includes tens of thousands of distinct CDR3 sequences, 12% seen only once; the top ten take roughly 1.7%. Sequencing was done on a sample of whole blood. The sequence derives from an adult who was a healthcare worker with PCR-confirmed SARS-CoV-2 infection or an uninfected control (not recorded which).

The CDR3 is CASSDLRASEAFF. In DNA, the CDR3 is TGTGCCAGCAGTGACCTACGGGCATCTGAAGCTTTCTTT. The chain uses TRBV25-1 and TRBJ1-1; D is ambiguous. CDR3 length: 13 amino acids. V was shortened by 3 bases and J by 6 bases, with 11 bases between the two germline ends. Per germline, CDR1 MGHDK and CDR2 SYGVNS.